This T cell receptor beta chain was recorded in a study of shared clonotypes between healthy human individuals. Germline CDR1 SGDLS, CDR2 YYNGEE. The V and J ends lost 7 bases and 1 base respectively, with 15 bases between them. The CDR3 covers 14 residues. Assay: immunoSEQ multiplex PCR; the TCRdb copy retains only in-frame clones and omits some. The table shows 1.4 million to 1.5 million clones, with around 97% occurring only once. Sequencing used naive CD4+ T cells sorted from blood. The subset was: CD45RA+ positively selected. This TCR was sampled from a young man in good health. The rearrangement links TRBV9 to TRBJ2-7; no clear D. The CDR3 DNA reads TGTGCCAGCGCCCCCGGCACCGCGTCCTACGAGCAGTACTTC. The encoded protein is CASAPGTASYEQYF.